Presented here are 2 T cell receptor beta chains from one specimen sequenced in a study of a mutant IDH1 vaccine in newly diagnosed glioma. Time point defined: baseline, week 1 (first vaccination visit). Treatment specified: pre-vaccination baseline after standard-of-care therapy. Method: immunoSEQ multiplex PCR; TCRdb's copy keeps in-frame clones and lacks some. Of 75,000 to 100,000 clones detected, almost 85% appear once; the ten largest clones hold 4.5% to 5.5%. The input for sequencing was PBMCs, taken from a glioma patient treated with radiotherapy, temozolomide or both. The receptors originated from a man aged 35-49 years with glioma. Some clones in this sample may be carry-over from other donors' samples.

The chain combines TRBV29-1 with TRBJ2-7; 8 nucleotides match TRBD1. The CDR3 is 14 residues long. The trim removed 2 bases at V and 1 base at J, leaving 4 bases unmatched. Germline CDR1 and CDR2: SQVTM and ANQGSEA. In nucleotides, the CDR3 is TGCAGCGTTGAATCGACAGGGGAGTCCTACGAGCAGTACTTC. This sequence encodes CSVESTGESYEQYF.

This rearrangement joins TRBV5-4 to TRBJ2-5; TRBD2 might be the D (6 bases). This CDR3 region has 13 residues. Trimming cost V 3 bases and J 3 bases, with 9 bases left between them. Per germline, CDR1 SGHNT and CDR2 YYREEE (reference sequence). The CDR3 DNA follows: TGTGCCAGCAGCTACTCTAGCGAAGAGACCCAGTACTTC. Its protein is CASSYSSEETQYF. Using reference TRBV5-4 and TRBJ2-5 for the parts outside the CDR3, the full variable domain is ETGVTQSPTHLIKTRGQQVTLRCSSQSGHNTVSWYQQALGQGPQFIFQYYREEENGRGNFPPRFSGLQFPNYSSELNVNALELDDSALYLCASSYSSEETQYFGPGTRLLVL.